This TCR beta chain was sequenced for a study of control samples from healthy donors and cancer patients. The CDR3 sequence is 11 residues long. Germline V gene data show CDR1 as MNHEY and CDR2 as SVGEGT. Trimming removed 6 bases from V and 10 bases from J; junction bases left unmatched: 4. Here immunoSEQ multiplex PCR was the method, and the copy in TCRdb shows in-frame clones only, minus some. The table lists roughly 400,000 clones, around nine tenths of them singletons. The source is a man aged 35 to 55 with head and neck cancer. This chain connects TRBV6-2 or TRBV6-3 to TRBJ1-2, with TRBD1 matching over 8 bases. The sequenced sample consisted of PBMCs. CDR3 sequence (DNA): TGTGCCAGCAGCGGACAGGGACCCTACACCTTC. Its translation: CASSGQGPYTF.